The clone carrying this T cell receptor (beta chain) is a singleton in its sample. Naive CD8 isolation took CD45RO-negative cells positively selected for CCR7 and excluded terminally differentiated effector memory CD45RA+ cells. This sample stems from a study of shared clonotypes between healthy human individuals. TCRdb's copy holds only in-frame clones and misses some; the assay was immunoSEQ multiplex PCR. The sample contains over 2 million clones, about 95% of which appear only once. Germline V gene sequence: CDR1 MDHEN, CDR2 SYDVKM. This CDR3 contains 15 residues. V lost 1 base and J lost 5, with 14 bases in between.

The rearrangement uses TRBV28 and TRBJ2-5; a weak D match, TRBD2 (5 bases). The sample comprised naive CD8+ T cells sorted from blood. This sequence originates from a man aged 18 to 29 in good health. The CDR3 region has the DNA TGTGCCAGCAGTTTATTCCCCGGGGTGGCGGAGACCCAGTACTTC. This sequence encodes CASSLFPGVAETQYF.